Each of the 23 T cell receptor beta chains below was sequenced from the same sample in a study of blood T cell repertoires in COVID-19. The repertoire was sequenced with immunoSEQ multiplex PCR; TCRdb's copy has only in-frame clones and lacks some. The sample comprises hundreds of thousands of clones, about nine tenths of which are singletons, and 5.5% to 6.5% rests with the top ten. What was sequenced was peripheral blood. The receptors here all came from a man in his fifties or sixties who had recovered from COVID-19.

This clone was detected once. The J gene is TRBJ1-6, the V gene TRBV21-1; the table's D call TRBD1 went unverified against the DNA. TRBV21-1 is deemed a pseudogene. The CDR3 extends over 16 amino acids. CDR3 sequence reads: CASSKEEQAEFSPLHF. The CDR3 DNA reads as TGTGCCAGCAGCAAAGAAGAACAGGCGGAATTCTCACCCCTCCACTTT.

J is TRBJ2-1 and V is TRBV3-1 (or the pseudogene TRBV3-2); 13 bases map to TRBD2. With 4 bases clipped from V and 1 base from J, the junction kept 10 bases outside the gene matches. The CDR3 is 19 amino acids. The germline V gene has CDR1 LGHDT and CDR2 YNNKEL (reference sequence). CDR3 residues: CASSPPRTSGRASYNEQFF. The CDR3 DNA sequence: TGTGCCAGCAGCCCACCGAGGACTAGCGGGAGAGCATCCTACAATGAGCAGTTCTTC.

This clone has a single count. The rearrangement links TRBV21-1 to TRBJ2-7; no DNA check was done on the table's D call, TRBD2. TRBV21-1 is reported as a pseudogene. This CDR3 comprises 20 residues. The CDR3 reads CASSLTTGQGVSGGIREQYF. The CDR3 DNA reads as TGTGCCAGCAGCCTCACCACGGGGCAGGGTGTAAGCGGGGGTATCAGGGAGCAGTACTTC.

CDR3 coding DNA: TGTGCCAGCAGCCAAGCCAGGGTTTCCGAGCAGTACTTC. Amino acid sequence: CASSQARVSEQYF. V usage is TRBV3-1 (or the pseudogene TRBV3-2) and J usage is TRBJ2-7; tentative D call: TRBD1 (5 bases). V was pared by 1 base and J by 6 bases, with 10 bases between. CDR1 LGHDT and CDR2 YNNKEL come from the germline V gene (reference sequence). The CDR3 sequence is 13 residues long.

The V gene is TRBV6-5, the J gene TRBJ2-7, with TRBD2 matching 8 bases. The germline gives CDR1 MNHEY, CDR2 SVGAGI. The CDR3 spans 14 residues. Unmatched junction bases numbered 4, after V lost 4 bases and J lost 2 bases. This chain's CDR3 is CASSFTSGPYEQYF. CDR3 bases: TGTGCCAGCAGTTTCACTAGCGGACCCTACGAGCAGTACTTC.

The CDR3 DNA is TGTGCCAGCAGGCGGGGGGTTGAGCAGTTCTTC. It is translated as CASRRGVEQFF. The chain recombines TRBV28 with TRBJ2-1; 8 bases match TRBD2. The germline gives CDR1 MDHEN, CDR2 SYDVKM. Unmatched junction bases numbered 1, after V lost 6 bases and J lost 9 bases. This CDR3 region has 11 residues.

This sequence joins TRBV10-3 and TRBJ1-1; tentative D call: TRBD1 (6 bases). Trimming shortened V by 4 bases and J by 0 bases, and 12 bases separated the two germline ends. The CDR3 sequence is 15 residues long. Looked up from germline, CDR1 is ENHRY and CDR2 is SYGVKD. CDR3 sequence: CAISADRPMNTEAFF. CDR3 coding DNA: TGTGCCATCAGTGCGGACAGACCCATGAACACTGAAGCTTTCTTT.

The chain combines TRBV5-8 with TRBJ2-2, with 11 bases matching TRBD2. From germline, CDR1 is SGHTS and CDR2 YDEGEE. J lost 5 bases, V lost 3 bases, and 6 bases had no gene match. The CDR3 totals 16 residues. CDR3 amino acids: CASSYHSGGATGELFF. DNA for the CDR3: TGTGCCAGCAGCTACCATAGCGGGGGGGCGACCGGGGAGCTGTTTTTT. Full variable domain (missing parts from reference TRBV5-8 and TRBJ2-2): EAGVTQSPTHLIKTRGQQATLRCSPISGHTSVYWYQQALGLGLQFLLWYDEGEERNRGNFPPRFSGRQFPNYSSELNVNALELEDSALYLCASSYHSGGATGELFFGEGSRLTVL.

Here the CDR3 DNA reads TGTGCCAGCAAGCATGGCGGGGCGGAAGCTGGCTACACCTTC. Translation gives CASKHGGAEAGYTF. V gene TRBV6-5 combines with J gene TRBJ1-2, with TRBD1 as a possible D gene (5 bases). The CDR3 spans 14 residues. The V gene lost 7 bases and the J gene lost 7 bases, with 19 bases spanning the gap. Germline V gene data show CDR1 as MNHEY and CDR2 as SVGAGI.

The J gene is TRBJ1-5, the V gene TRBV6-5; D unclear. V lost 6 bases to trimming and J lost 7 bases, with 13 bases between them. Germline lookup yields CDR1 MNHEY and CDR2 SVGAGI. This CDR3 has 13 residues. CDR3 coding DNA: TGTGCCAGCAGATTAATAGCTGGGCAGCCCCAGCATTTT. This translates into CASRLIAGQPQHF.

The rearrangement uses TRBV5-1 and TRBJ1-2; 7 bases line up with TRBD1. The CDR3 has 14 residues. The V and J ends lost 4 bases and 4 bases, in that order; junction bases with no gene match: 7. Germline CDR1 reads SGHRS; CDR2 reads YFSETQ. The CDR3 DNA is TGCGCCAGCAGCCGACAGGGATCGAGCTATGGCTACACCTTC. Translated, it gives CASSRQGSSYGYTF.

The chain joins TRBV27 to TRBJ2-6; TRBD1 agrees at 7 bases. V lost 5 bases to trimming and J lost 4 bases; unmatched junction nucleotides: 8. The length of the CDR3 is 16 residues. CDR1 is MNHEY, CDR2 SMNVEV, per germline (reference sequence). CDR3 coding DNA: TGTGCCAGCAGTAACAGGGGCTCATCCGGGGCCAACGTCCTGACTTTC. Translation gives CASSNRGSSGANVLTF.

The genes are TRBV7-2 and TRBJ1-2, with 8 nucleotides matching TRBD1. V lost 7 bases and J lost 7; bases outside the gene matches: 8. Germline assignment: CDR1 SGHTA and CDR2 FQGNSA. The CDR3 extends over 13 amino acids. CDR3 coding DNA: TGTGCCAGCACCAACCAGGGGGCTGGTGGCTACACCTTC. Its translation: CASTNQGAGGYTF.

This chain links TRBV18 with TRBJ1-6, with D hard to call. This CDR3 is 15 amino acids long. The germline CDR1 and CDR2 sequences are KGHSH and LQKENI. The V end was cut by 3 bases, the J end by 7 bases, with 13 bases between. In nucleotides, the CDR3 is TGTGCCAGCTCACCTCTAAAAACAGTCAATTCACCCCTCCACTTT. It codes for CASSPLKTVNSPLHF.

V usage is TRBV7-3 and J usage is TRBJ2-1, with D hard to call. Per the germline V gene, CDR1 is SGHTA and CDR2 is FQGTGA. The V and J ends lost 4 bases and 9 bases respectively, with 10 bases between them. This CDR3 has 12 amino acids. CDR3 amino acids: CASSSLRSEQFF. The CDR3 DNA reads TGTGCCAGCAGCTCCCTGCGGAGTGAGCAGTTCTTC.

The CDR3 region has the DNA TGTGCCAGCAGGGGGGACAGCGTCTATGGCTACACCTTC. Its translation: CASRGDSVYGYTF. This chain uses TRBV2 with TRBJ1-2; 7 bases match TRBD1. From germline, CDR1 is SNHLY and CDR2 FYNNEI. The CDR3 length is 13 residues. V lost 6 bases, J lost 4 bases, and 5 bases stayed unmatched.

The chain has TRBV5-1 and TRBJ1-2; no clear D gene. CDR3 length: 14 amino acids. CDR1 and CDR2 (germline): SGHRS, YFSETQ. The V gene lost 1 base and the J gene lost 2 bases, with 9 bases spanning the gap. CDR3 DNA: TGCGCCAGCAGCTTGTCGGGTCAGAACTATGGCTACACCTTC. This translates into CASSLSGQNYGYTF.

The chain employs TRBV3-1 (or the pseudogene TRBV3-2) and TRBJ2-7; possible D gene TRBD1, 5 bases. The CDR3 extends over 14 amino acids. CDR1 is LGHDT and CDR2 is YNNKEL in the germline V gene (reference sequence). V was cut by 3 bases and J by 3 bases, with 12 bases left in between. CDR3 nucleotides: TGTGCCAGCAGCCACGACGGACATTTCTACGAGCAGTACTTC. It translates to CASSHDGHFYEQYF.

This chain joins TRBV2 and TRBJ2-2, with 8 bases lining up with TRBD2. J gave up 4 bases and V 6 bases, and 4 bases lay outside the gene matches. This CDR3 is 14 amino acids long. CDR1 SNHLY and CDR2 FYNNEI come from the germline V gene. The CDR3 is CASRAGVGTGELFF. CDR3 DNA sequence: TGTGCCAGCAGAGCGGGAGTCGGCACCGGGGAGCTGTTTTTT.

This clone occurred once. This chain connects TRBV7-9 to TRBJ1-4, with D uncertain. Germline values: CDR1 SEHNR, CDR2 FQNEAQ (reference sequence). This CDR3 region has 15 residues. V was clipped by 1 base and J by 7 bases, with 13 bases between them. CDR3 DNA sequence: TGTGCCAGCAGCTTAGGGTCAGGAACATTTGAAAAACTGTTTTTT. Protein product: CASSLGSGTFEKLFF. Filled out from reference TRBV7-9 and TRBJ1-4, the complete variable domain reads DTGVSQNPRHKITKRGQNVTFRCDPISEHNRLYWYRQTLGQGPEFLTYFQNEAQLEKSRLLSDRFSAERPKGSFSTLEIQRTEQGDSAMYLCASSLGSGTFEKLFFGSGTQLSVL.

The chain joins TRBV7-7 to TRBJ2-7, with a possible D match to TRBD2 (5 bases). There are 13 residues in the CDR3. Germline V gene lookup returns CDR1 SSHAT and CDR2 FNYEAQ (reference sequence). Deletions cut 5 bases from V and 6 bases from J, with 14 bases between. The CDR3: CASSPGGRAEQYF. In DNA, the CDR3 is TGTGCCAGCAGCCCCGGAGGTAGAGCCGAGCAGTACTTC. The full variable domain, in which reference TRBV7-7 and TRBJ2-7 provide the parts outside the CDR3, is GAGVSQSPRYKVTKRGQDVTLRCDPISSHATLYWYQQALGQGPEFLTYFNYEAQPDKSGLPSDRFSAERPEGSISTLTIQRTEQRDSAMYRCASSPGGRAEQYFGPGTRLTVT.

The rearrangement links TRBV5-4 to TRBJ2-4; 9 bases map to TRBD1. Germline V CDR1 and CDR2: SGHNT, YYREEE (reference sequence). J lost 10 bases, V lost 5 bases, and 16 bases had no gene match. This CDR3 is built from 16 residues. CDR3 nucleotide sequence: TGTGCCAGCAGGGGCTCACCGCGGGGACAGGGAGGTATTCAGTACTTC. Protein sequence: CASRGSPRGQGGIQYF.

The CDR3 sequence: CASSLEGSVGRPDTQYF. The CDR3 region has the DNA TGCGCCAGCAGCTTGGAGGGGTCTGTAGGGCGCCCAGATACGCAGTATTTT. The chain joins TRBV5-1 to TRBJ2-3; perhaps TRBD1 as D (5 bases). Germline-derived CDR1 and CDR2 are SGHRS and YFSETQ. V was cut by 0 bases and J by 4 bases, with 18 bases left in between. CDR3 length: 17 residues.